This TCR beta chain was documented in a study of post-analysis software for immune sequencing data. As for the study in general: The study covered relapsing-remitting, secondary progressive and progressive-relapsing courses of multiple sclerosis.

General study results and limits: Compared against controls, patients with multiple sclerosis displayed significantly lower normalized Chao1 diversity. In patients, TRBV5-6, TRBV5-1 and TRBV20-1 belonged to five TRBV segments found more frequently than in controls.

V dropped 0 bases and J dropped 4; count of bases not matched to a gene: 6. Germline V gene sequence: CDR1 MGHRA, CDR2 YSYEKL. The CDR3 length is 17 residues. This clonotype was seen a few times. Its matching antigen is unknown. cDNA libraries of TCR beta carried unique molecular identifiers. TCRdb itself ran the PCR reads through MiXCR, one entry per CDR3 protein. The sample shows 750,000 to 950,000 distinct CDR3 sequences, about 57% of them seen only once. Sequences were obtained from blood. This clonotype originated in a girl aged 10 to 17 with multiple sclerosis. The V gene is TRBV4-1, the J gene TRBJ2-3, with TRBD2 matching over 11 bases. CDR3 DNA: TGCGCCAGCAGCCAAGACCGACTAGCGGGAAGGGCAGATACGCAGTATTTT. Translating it yields CASSQDRLAGRADTQYF.